These 20 T cell receptor beta chains were sequenced from one sample in a study of blood T cell repertoires in COVID-19. This table comes from immunoSEQ multiplex PCR, and its TCRdb copy is limited to in-frame clones, with some not included. The sample consists of about 280,000 clones, around 85% of them appearing once. Sequencing was done on a sample of peripheral blood. Source of these receptors: a man in his fifties with active or convalescent COVID-19.

This rearrangement joins TRBV7-9 to TRBJ2-1, with 10 bases aligning to TRBD2. The CDR3 is 16 residues long. V gave up 5 bases and J gave up 0 bases; unmatched junction bases: 4. The germline gives CDR1 SEHNR, CDR2 FQNEAQ (reference sequence). The CDR3 DNA sequence: TGTGCCAGCAGCCATAGCGGGAGGAGCTCCTACAATGAGCAGTTCTTC. Protein sequence: CASSHSGRSSYNEQFF.

V and J are TRBV24-1 and TRBJ2-7; the match to TRBD1 covers 8 bases. CDR3 size: 19 residues. Germline trimming cut 2 bases from V and 2 bases from J; bases unmatched to any gene: 16. CDR1 KGHDR and CDR2 SFDVKD come from the germline V gene. The CDR3 nucleotides read TGTGCCACCAGTGATTCCCCGGGACAGGACGACCCACCGACCTACGAGCAGTACTTC. Its translation: CATSDSPGQDDPPTYEQYF.

This rearrangement joins TRBV28 to TRBJ2-5; tentatively, D is TRBD1 (5 bases). The CDR3 sequence is 15 residues long. V gave up 8 bases and J gave up 2 bases, with 18 bases separating them. The germline CDR1 and CDR2 sequences are MDHEN and SYDVKM. The CDR3 DNA is TGTGCCAGCGGAAATCGACAGCGCGATCAAGAGACCCAGTACTTC. This encodes CASGNRQRDQETQYF. The full variable domain, with the rest looked up from reference TRBV28 and TRBJ2-5, is DVKVTQSSRYLVKRTGEKVFLECVQDMDHENMFWYRQDPGLGLRLIYFSYDVKMKEKGDIPEGYSVSREKKERFSLILESASTNQTSMYLCASGNRQRDQETQYFGPGTRLLVL.

V and J are TRBV27 and TRBJ1-3; TRBD1 agrees at 7 bases. Unmatched junction bases numbered 3, after V lost 2 bases and J lost 2 bases. Germline V gene data show CDR1 as MNHEY and CDR2 as SMNVEV (reference sequence). The CDR3 runs to 15 residues. DNA for the CDR3: TGTGCCAGCAGTTTAGGGCAGGGGGCTGGAAACACCATATATTTT. Amino acids: CASSLGQGAGNTIYF.

This chain joins TRBV16 and TRBJ2-7, with TRBD1 identical over 10 bases. Per the germline V gene, CDR1 is KGHSY and CDR2 is FQNENV. Trimming at V came to 2 bases and at J to 2 bases, leaving 6 bases not matched to a gene. The CDR3 consists of 16 residues. The CDR3 sequence: CASSQPDRGPTYEQYF. The CDR3 bases are TGTGCCAGCAGCCAACCCGACAGGGGGCCAACCTACGAGCAGTACTTC.

This clone appeared a single time. The chain is built from TRBV9 and TRBJ2-7, with 7 bases fitting TRBD2. Germline V gives CDR1 SGDLS, CDR2 YYNGEE. The V and J ends lost 2 bases and 2 bases, in that order; junction bases with no gene match: 10. The CDR3 totals 16 residues. In DNA, the CDR3 is TGTGCCAGCAGCGTGAGTGCTAGCGGTCCCGCCTACGAGCAGTACTTC. The encoded protein is CASSVSASGPAYEQYF.

The J gene is TRBJ2-7, the V gene TRBV9; 8 bases map to TRBD2. J was trimmed by 5 bases and V by 0 bases; bases with no gene match: 7. The CDR3 runs to 15 residues. In germline, CDR1 is SGDLS, CDR2 YYNGEE. This chain's CDR3 is CASSVEAAGAHEQYF. CDR3 DNA sequence: TGTGCCAGCAGCGTAGAGGCAGCGGGAGCCCACGAGCAGTACTTC. Full variable domain (missing parts from reference TRBV9 and TRBJ2-7): DSGVTQTPKHLITATGQRVTLRCSPRSGDLSVYWYQQSLDQGLQFLIQYYNGEERAKGNILERFSAQQFPDLHSELNLSSLELGDSALYFCASSVEAAGAHEQYFGPGTRLTVT.

The gene calls are TRBV7-9 and TRBJ1-3; the D is unclear. The V gene lost 5 bases and the J gene lost 1 base, with 9 bases spanning the gap. The germline gives CDR1 SEHNR, CDR2 FQNEAQ (reference sequence). The CDR3 runs 14 residues. The CDR3 spells CASSGGWSGNTIYF. The CDR3 bases are TGTGCCAGCAGCGGAGGCTGGTCTGGAAACACCATATATTTT.

Here the CDR3 DNA reads TGCGCCAGCAGCCCAGGGGCGGATAATTCACCCCTCCACTTT. As protein: CASSPGADNSPLHF. V gene TRBV10-2 combines with J gene TRBJ1-6; tentative D call: TRBD1 (6 bases). The length of the CDR3 is 14 residues. Trimming pared 6 bases from V and 5 bases from J, leaving 11 bases between. The germline V gene encodes CDR1 WSHSY and CDR2 SAAADI.

The V call is TRBV7-3, the J call TRBJ2-1, with 9 bases lining up with TRBD2. This CDR3 has 13 amino acids. With V trimmed by 2 bases and J by 13 bases, 6 bases remained unmatched. Germline loops: CDR1 SGHTA, CDR2 FQGTGA. CDR3: CASSLSSSGDQFF. DNA of the CDR3: TGTGCCAGCAGCTTATCCTCTAGCGGGGACCAGTTCTTC.

This clone was counted a single time. CDR3 in DNA: TGTGCCAGCAGTTACCCCCTCCAGGGGACCTCCTACAATGAGCAGTTCTTC. As protein: CASSYPLQGTSYNEQFF. The chain links TRBV6-2 or TRBV6-3 to TRBJ2-1; TRBD1 might be the D (6 bases). This CDR3 spans 17 amino acids. Germline V gene sequence: CDR1 MNHEY, CDR2 SVGEGT. The germline V and J ends were trimmed by 2 bases and 0 bases, with 14 bases remaining between them.

In its sample, this clone was seen once. V usage is TRBV19 and J usage is TRBJ1-5; 7 bases map to TRBD1. Trimming cost V 1 base and J 6 bases; bases outside gene matches: 6. This CDR3 contains 15 residues. Germline CDR1 LNHDA, CDR2 SQIVND (reference sequence). The CDR3 region has the DNA TGTGCCAGTAGTATAGCCGGGGCAGGGGGTCAGCCCCAGCATTTT. Translation gives CASSIAGAGGQPQHF. Looking up the rest from reference TRBV19 and TRBJ1-5 gives the full variable domain: DGGITQSPKYLFRKEGQNVTLSCEQNLNHDAMYWYRQDPGQGLRLIYYSQIVNDFQKGDIAEGYSVSREKKESFPLTVTSAQKNPTAFYLCASSIAGAGGQPQHFGDGTRLSIL.

CDR3 amino acids: CAISEDLTRSPLHF. The DNA for the CDR3 is TGTGCCATCAGTGAGGACTTAACTCGGTCACCCCTCCACTTT. The chain links TRBV10-3 to TRBJ1-6; D is ambiguous. The CDR3 is made up of 14 amino acids. CDR1 is ENHRY, CDR2 SYGVKD, per germline. The V gene lost 2 bases and the J gene lost 10 bases, with 12 bases spanning the gap.

The V and J genes are TRBV28 and TRBJ2-1; TRBD2 agrees at 8 bases. Germline CDR1 is MDHEN and CDR2 is SYDVKM. The CDR3 length is 15 residues. Losses at the gene ends were 3 bases for V and 9 bases for J; bases not matched to a gene: 10. The CDR3 reads CASSFGRAGVGEQFF. The CDR3 DNA is TGTGCCAGCAGTTTTGGTCGAGCGGGAGTGGGTGAGCAGTTCTTC. Supplemented by reference TRBV28 and TRBJ2-1, the full variable domain reads DVKVTQSSRYLVKRTGEKVFLECVQDMDHENMFWYRQDPGLGLRLIYFSYDVKMKEKGDIPEGYSVSREKKERFSLILESASTNQTSMYLCASSFGRAGVGEQFFGPGTRLTVL.

The genes are TRBV30 and TRBJ1-4; 8 bases are a match to TRBD1. Trimming at V came to 3 bases and at J to 7 bases, leaving 10 bases not matched to a gene. This CDR3 is 15 amino acids long. Germline loops: CDR1 GTSNPN, CDR2 SVGIG (reference sequence). CDR3 residues: CAWRRTGTGREKLFF. The CDR3 coding sequence is TGTGCCTGGAGACGGACCGGGACAGGCCGTGAAAAACTGTTTTTT.

The chain joins TRBV18 to TRBJ1-1, with D hard to call. The CDR3 totals 13 residues. Between the trimmed V and J ends, which lost 3 bases and 6 bases, there was a span of 11 bases. Per germline, CDR1 KGHSH and CDR2 LQKENI. As DNA, the CDR3 is TGTGCCAGCTCACCCCAGAGGGATTCTGAAGCTTTCTTT. Translated, it gives CASSPQRDSEAFF. Full variable domain (rest looked up from reference TRBV18 and TRBJ1-1): NAGVMQNPRHLVRRRGQEARLRCSPMKGHSHVYWYRQLPEEGLKFMVYLQKENIIDESGMPKERFSAEFPKEGPSILRIQQVVRGDSAAYFCASSPQRDSEAFFGQGTRLTVV.

The V call is TRBV27, the J call TRBJ2-1, with TRBD2 matching 9 bases. The CDR3 contains 14 residues. Germline CDR1 and CDR2: MNHEY and SMNVEV (reference sequence). Germline trimming cut 7 bases from V and 9 bases from J; bases unmatched to any gene: 10. CDR3 amino acids: CASKAGGPLTEQFF. CDR3 coding DNA: TGTGCCAGCAAGGCGGGAGGGCCCCTCACTGAGCAGTTCTTC.

V is TRBV5-1 and J is TRBJ2-1; 11 bases agree with TRBD2. Germline V CDR1 and CDR2: SGHRS, YFSETQ. The CDR3 is made up of 15 amino acids. After removal of 3 bases from V and 8 bases from J, the junction contained 7 bases not matched to a gene. The CDR3 coding sequence is TGCGCCAGCAGCTCTACTAGCGGGAGCGTCGATGAGCAGTTCTTC. Its protein product is CASSSTSGSVDEQFF.

V gene TRBV30 combines with J gene TRBJ1-6, with a weak D call TRBD1 (6 bases). Germline CDR1 is GTSNPN and CDR2 is SVGIG (reference sequence). The CDR3 is 15 residues long. The V gene lost 4 bases and the J gene lost 5 bases, with 15 bases spanning the gap. The CDR3 bases are TGTGCCTGGAAATATACCGGACAGAATAATTCACCCCTCCACTTT. As protein: CAWKYTGQNNSPLHF.

The chain employs TRBV6-5 and TRBJ2-5, with a weak D call TRBD1 (6 bases). CDR1 and CDR2 (germline): MNHEY, SVGAGI. The CDR3 sequence is 13 residues long. The ends were cut back, 6 bases at V and 0 bases at J, with 8 bases in the middle. The CDR3, as DNA: TGTGCCAGCAGCCAGGGGTACCAAGAGACCCAGTACTTC. This gives the protein CASSQGYQETQYF.